Detailed here is one TCR beta chain. What it binds is not known. The V and J ends lost 1 base and 10 bases respectively, with 13 bases between them. CDR3 length equals 13 residues. From germline, CDR1 is SEHNR and CDR2 FQNEAQ (reference sequence). This sample was taken from a study of shared clonotypes between healthy human individuals. Naive CD8 populations comprised CD45RO-negative cells positively selected for CCR7, excluding terminally differentiated effector memory CD45RA+ cells. The protocol was immunoSEQ multiplex PCR, while the TCRdb copy is restricted to in-frame clones and leaves out a portion. The sample includes around 2.1 million clones, roughly 91% of them seen just once. Study-level points and caveats: Roughly 5% of naive CD4 clonotypes were shared across a handful of donors.

Material for sequencing was naive CD8+ T cells from PBMCs. The chain carries TRBV7-9 and TRBJ1-1; D unresolved. The TCR was taken from a man younger than 30 in good health. Some clones in this sample may be carry-over from other donors' samples. The CDR3: CASSLVGPNGAFF. DNA for the CDR3: TGTGCCAGCAGCTTAGTGGGCCCCAACGGAGCTTTCTTT.